This TCR beta chain stems from a study of OX40 agonist ivuxolimab in advanced cancers. Looked up from germline, CDR1 is SNHLY and CDR2 is FYNNEI. CDR3 length: 17 residues. Unmatched junction bases numbered 14, after V lost 6 bases and J lost 2 bases. Sequencing used immunoSEQ multiplex PCR; TCRdb keeps in-frame clones, though not all of them. The sample has roughly 60,000 clones, 80% to 90% seen once. Collection of blood occurred at baseline, at cycle 4 day 1, and at cycle 7 day 1. Study-level points and caveats: Expanded clones tended on average to be more numerous among CD8+ T cells than CD4+. Normalized T-cell clonal expansion was also low in a subset of nonresponders.

Comment on this clone: The antigen is not known.

The receptor comes from an adult with an advanced solid tumor such as melanoma, head and neck, liver or kidney cancer. V and J are TRBV2 and TRBJ2-3; TRBD1 agrees at 7 bases. The material was CD4+ or CD8+ T cells sorted from blood, obtained in a trial of the OX40 agonist ivuxolimab. CDR3 protein: CASRFPNRDRYTDTQYF. Here the CDR3 DNA reads TGTGCCAGCAGGTTTCCCAACCGGGACAGATACACAGATACGCAGTATTTT.